These T cell receptor beta chains were read from a single sample in a study of blood T cells in healthy people across ages. A single record per CDR3 protein comes from TCRdb applying MiXCR to the 5' RACE reads. In the table there are 850,000 to 950,000 distinct CDR3 sequences, more than 25% of which are singletons. What was sequenced was blood. Receptors were obtained from a woman of 80 years or more in good health. Both conserved end residues are part of each CDR3. A D gene is named only where the DNA matches it firmly. Size values are once, few and many counts, or a class for expanded clones, and some rows have none.

>TRBV3-1|TRBD1|few|TRBJ1-1
TGTGCCAGCAGCCAAGTTTGGGGCAGGGGGACTGAAGCTTTCTTT
CASSQVWGRGTEAFF
>TRBV20-1|-|-|TRBJ2-1
TGCAGTGCTAGTCCCTGGGAGAAGGGCAATGAGCAGTTCTTC
CSASPWEKGNEQFF
>TRBV20-1|TRBD1|-|TRBJ2-5
TGCAGTGCTCCCCGGGACAGGGTTAACCAAGAGACCCAGTACTTC
CSAPRDRVNQETQYF
>TRBV7-6|TRBD2|many|TRBJ2-5
TGTGCCAGCAGCTTATCCCTAGCGGGGGGACAAGAGACCCAGTACTTC
CASSLSLAGGQETQYF
>TRBV5-1|-|-|TRBJ2-4
TGCGCCAGCAGCCCCTTCCCCGTTGGGGGTAGCAAAAACATTCAGTACTTC
CASSPFPVGGSKNIQYF
>TRBV12-3/TRBV12-4|TRBD1|few|TRBJ2-1
TGTGCCAGCAGTTCCGGGACAGGGCGAGGCGACAATGAGCAGTTCTTC
CASSSGTGRGDNEQFF
>TRBV3-1|TRBD1|-|TRBJ2-7
TGTGCCAGCAGCCAAGGAGGACAGGTCGCCTCCTACGAGCAGTACTTC
CASSQGGQVASYEQYF
>TRBV5-6|-|many|TRBJ1-2
TGTGCCAGCAGCTTGGTTCAATTACGCGGCTATGGCTACACCTTC
CASSLVQLRGYGYTF
>TRBV20-1|TRBD1|-|TRBJ1-2
TGCAGTGCTAGAGATTTACAGGGGTACTATGACTACACCTTC
CSARDLQGYYDYTF
>TRBV2|-|-|TRBJ1-2
TGTGCCAGCAGTGGGTCCTCCTATGGCTACACCTTC
CASSGSSYGYTF
>TRBV5-5|-|-|TRBJ2-1
TGTGCCAGCAGCATGGAAACTCACAATGAGCAGTTCTTC
CASSMETHNEQFF
>TRBV5-5|TRBD2|few|TRBJ2-2
TGTGCCAGCAGCGGACTAGCGGCTAACACCGGGGAGCTGTTTTTT
CASSGLAANTGELFF
>TRBV11-2|TRBD1|many|TRBJ2-5
TGTGCCAGCAGCGGACAGGGGGCATCACTAGAGACCCAGTACTTC
CASSGQGASLETQYF
>TRBV21-1|-|many|TRBJ2-3
TGTGCCAGCAGCGCGATGCTGGGACTAGCGGGGGACCCAGATACGCAGTATTTT
CASSAMLGLAGDPDTQYF
>TRBV20-1|-|-|TRBJ2-5
TGCAGTGCTAGTCAAACGGGACTCCAAGAGACCCAGTACTTC
CSASQTGLQETQYF
>TRBV14|-|many|TRBJ1-6
TGTGCCAGCAGCCAAGGATACAATTCACCCCTCCACTTT
CASSQGYNSPLHF
>TRBV5-1|TRBD1|-|TRBJ1-4
TGCGCCAGCAGCTTGGTTGGGACAGCAACTAATGAAAAACTGTTTTTT
CASSLVGTATNEKLFF
>TRBV12-3/TRBV12-4|-|-|TRBJ2-3
TGTGCCAGCAGAGACAGATTAGGCGCAGATGCGCAGTATTTT
CASRDRLGADAQYF
>TRBV7-9|TRBD2|-|TRBJ2-7
TGTGCCAGTCATCAGGGGACTAGCGTCAGTGAGCAGTACTTC
CASHQGTSVSEQYF
>TRBV29-1|-|many|TRBJ2-6
TGCAGCGTTGAAGTAGAAGTGGGGCCCGTCCTGACTTTC
CSVEVEVGPVLTF
>TRBV11-2|TRBD1|many|TRBJ2-5
TGTGCCAGCAGCTACGAGGGACAGGGGGCCCAAGAGACCCAGTACTTC
CASSYEGQGAQETQYF
>TRBV4-1|TRBD1|many|TRBJ1-2
TGCGCCAGCAGCTGGACAGGGGGCTCGTACGGCTACACCTTC
CASSWTGGSYGYTF
>TRBV27|TRBD1|-|TRBJ1-5
TGTGCCAGCAGCCAACAGGGGGCGGCTAATCAGCCCCAGCATTTT
CASSQQGAANQPQHF
>TRBV7-2|TRBD2|once|TRBJ2-5
TGTGCCAGCAGCGGGACTAGCGGGAGCGGAAGGGAGACCCAGTACTTC
CASSGTSGSGRETQYF
>TRBV5-1|-|many|TRBJ2-1
TGCGCCAGCAGCTGGGGTGCGGGACTTGACAATGAGCAGTTCTTC
CASSWGAGLDNEQFF
>TRBV5-1|TRBD2|many|TRBJ2-5
TGCGCCAGCAGCCGGGGAGCGGGGGATTGGGAGACCCAGTACTTC
CASSRGAGDWETQYF
>TRBV12-3/TRBV12-4|-|few|TRBJ1-5
TGTGCCAGCAGTTTAACAGCCCCTAGCAATCAGCCCCAGCATTTT
CASSLTAPSNQPQHF
>TRBV7-4|-|many|TRBJ1-2
TGTGCCAGCAGCTTACTTGGCTACACCTTC
CASSLLGYTF
>TRBV3-1|-|once|TRBJ2-1
TGTGCCAGCAGCCAAGCCCCTCCAGGGCAGACCAATGAGCAGTTCTTC
CASSQAPPGQTNEQFF
>TRBV7-2|TRBD2|many|TRBJ2-7
TGTGCCAGCAGCCGACGGACTAGCGGGATTTCCTACGAGCAGTACTTC
CASSRRTSGISYEQYF
>TRBV29-1|TRBD1|-|TRBJ1-1
TGCAGCGTTTGGACAGGGGTCATGAACACTGAAGCTTTCTTT
CSVWTGVMNTEAFF
>TRBV4-1|-|-|TRBJ1-1
TGCGCCAGCAGCCGCCCGACTATGAACACTGAAGCTTTCTTT
CASSRPTMNTEAFF
>TRBV27|-|many|TRBJ2-5
TGTGCCAGCAGTTTTATGGAGGGGGGGCGAGAGACCCAGTACTTC
CASSFMEGGRETQYF
>TRBV20-1|-|-|TRBJ1-1
TGCAGTGATAGAGATCGTATGGACACTGAAGCTTTCTTT
CSDRDRMDTEAFF
>TRBV6-2/TRBV6-3|TRBD2|many|TRBJ2-7
TGTGCCAGCAGTTCGGGACTAGTACAGCAGTACTTC
CASSSGLVQQYF
>TRBV11-3|-|-|TRBJ2-1
TGTGCCAGCAGCTTAACCGGAGCCCGGGACGGGAGTAATGAGCAGTTCTTC
CASSLTGARDGSNEQFF
>TRBV5-1|-|-|TRBJ2-5
TGCGCCAGCATCTTCCGGACAGAAGAGACCCAGTACTTC
CASIFRTEETQYF
>TRBV9|-|few|TRBJ2-1
TGTGCCAGCAGCGCTACCAGTGTCAATGAGCAGTTCTTC
CASSATSVNEQFF
>TRBV7-2|-|few|TRBJ2-3
TGTGCCAGCTTCAGGGGGGGCCTCACAGATACGCAGTATTTT
CASFRGGLTDTQYF
>TRBV20-1|-|-|TRBJ1-1
TGCAGTGCTAGCGTCATTGAAGCTTTCTTT
CSASVIEAFF
>TRBV7-2|-|many|TRBJ2-3
TGTGCCAGCAGCTTAGCGCAGAAAGATACGCAGTATTTT
CASSLAQKDTQYF
>TRBV12-3/TRBV12-4|-|many|TRBJ1-2
TGTGCCAGCAGTCCGGGGAGGACTGGCTACACCTTC
CASSPGRTGYTF
>TRBV5-4|TRBD1|-|TRBJ1-2
TGTGCCAGCAGCTTGGGACAGGGGACGGATGCTAACTATGGCTACACCTTC
CASSLGQGTDANYGYTF
>TRBV13|-|-|TRBJ2-1
TGTGCCAGCAGCCGATATAACCAAGAGACCCAGTTCTTC
CASSRYNQETQFF